This section outlines one TCR beta chain sequence together with its context. What this receptor recognizes is not known. Qualities for individual bases were not recorded, and no much larger clone is one base off. The record originates from a study of shared clonotypes between healthy human individuals (dated by TCRdb to the early 2020s). For the study in its entirety: A few men and two women, aged 18 to 49 years, made up the cohort. For each donor, CD4 naive and CD4 memory were each given three plates, CD8 naive was given two plates, and CD8 memory was given one plate. To estimate repertoire size and how much clonotype sharing occurs between individuals, the study deeply sequenced the blood TCR repertoires of about five healthy adults. To increase sequencing depth and limit assay-specific biases, TCR repertoire library preparation and sequencing were carried out by different laboratories using diverse techniques. Each donor's leukapheresis produced roughly between about 0.9 and 9.5 billion PBMCs.

The trim is 0 bases for V and 3 bases for J, with a gap of 11 bases between the germline ends. The germline V gene encodes CDR1 SQVTM and CDR2 ANQGSEA. The CDR3 goes from the cysteine to the phenylalanine over 14 residues. The kept DNA is CDR3 alone, 42 bases in frame from the first base. Using the deep immunoSEQ assay, multiplex PCR amplified TCR CDR3 regions from genomic DNA. Extracted genomic DNA from each cell subset was distributed evenly across all wells of several immunoSEQ 96-well plates, and each plate was treated as a replicate. For sorted subsets, around 200 ng genomic DNA, equal to 25,000 to 35,000 T cell genomes, was loaded into each replicate PCR. The purified libraries were quantified using a Qubit 3.0 fluorometer, sized with a Bioanalyzer 2100, and then quantified again using the KAPA Library Quantification kit. A separate single-read 150-cycle Illumina NextSeq 550 flow cell was used to sequence each immunoSEQ 96-well plate. For the original study's pipeline: The immunoSEQ output contained only junctional sequences without quality scores, so filtering could not match that applied to full-length reads. Sequences were annotated with PyIR, a Python wrapper for IgBLAST v1.9, using IMGT germline references to assign V/J genes and CDR3. Any read was removed if the V/J assignment was weak (E-value above 1e-6), the CDR3 was missing, or the read contained stop codons, out-of-frame junctions, or ambiguous translated residues. A V3J clonotype was defined by an identical inferred V gene, J gene, and CDR3 amino acid sequence. To compute the percentage overlap between repertoires, the number of shared unique clonotypes was divided by the size of the smaller repertoire. Repertoire richness was assessed with RTK rarefaction, the Chao1 estimator, and Recon v2.1 estimates of unobserved clonotypes. Generation probabilities were computed with OLGA for all TCRbeta clonotypes obtained by the gDNA method from several donors. TCRdb retrieved this table from immuneACCESS and kept in-frame rearrangements only. Not all clones are present; in checked studies, unresolved V genes account for under half, and no reason is known for the remainder. V, J and clone size are those of that table, while D and trimming were read from the DNA. This sample has 660,000 or so clones in its table, and roughly 96% of those were observed once. About 0.12% of the sample lies in the top ten.

CD8 naive samples were CD45RO-negative cells positively selected for CCR7, giving a CD45RA+CCR7+ population that excluded TemRA cells. The donors were healthy, HIV-negative adults with no recently reported acute infections or vaccinations. Every donor was a Caucasian adult living in Nashville, Tennessee, USA. After blood collection by leukapheresis, PBMCs were isolated using Ficoll-Histopaque density gradient centrifugation and then cryopreserved in the vapor phase of liquid nitrogen. Analytical flow cytometry was used to check the purity and quantity of each magnetically sorted T cell population. Each sorted fraction had its genomic DNA isolated and then quantified by UV absorbance on a Nanodrop 2000c. The investigation overall reported the following: Compared with non-shared clonotypes, clonotypes shared by all four sorted-subset donors had higher generation probabilities. Based on pairwise subsampling, the degree of clonotype sharing among donors was expected to be affected by sequencing depth. Sampling was limited to blood, and TCR repertoires in tissue likely differ from TCR repertoires in blood. Naive subsets generally had larger estimated clonotype richness than memory subsets. Rarefaction of sorted-subset datasets indicated incomplete sequencing despite the large sequencing depth. Sharing across a few donors was observed for roughly 5% of naive CD4, under 4% of naive CD8, 2% to 2.5% of memory CD4, and roughly 0.43% of memory CD8 clonotypes. The small number of donors limited the genetic and exposure-history diversity represented.

Recombination connected TRBV29-1 to TRBJ1-1; no confident D gene assignment can be made. Sequenced input: naive CD8+ T cells sorted from blood. What the cell subset or site label conveys for this sample: CD45RA+CCR7+. The TCR originated in a woman between 25 and 40 years old in good health. The CDR3: CSVEDLGEYTEAFF. The DNA sequence is as follows: TGCAGCGTTGAAGATCTTGGGGAGTACACTGAAGCTTTCTTT.